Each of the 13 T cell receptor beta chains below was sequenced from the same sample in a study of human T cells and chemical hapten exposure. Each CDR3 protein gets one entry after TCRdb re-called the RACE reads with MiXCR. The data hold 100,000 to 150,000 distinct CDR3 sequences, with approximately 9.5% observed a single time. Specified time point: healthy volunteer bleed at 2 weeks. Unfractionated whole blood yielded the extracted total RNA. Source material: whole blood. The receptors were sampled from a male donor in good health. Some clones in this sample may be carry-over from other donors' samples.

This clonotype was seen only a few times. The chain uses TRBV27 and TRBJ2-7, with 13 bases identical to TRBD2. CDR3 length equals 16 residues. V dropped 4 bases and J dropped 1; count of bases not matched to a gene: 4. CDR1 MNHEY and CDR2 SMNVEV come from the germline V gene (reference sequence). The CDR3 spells CASSSLLAGGSYEQYF. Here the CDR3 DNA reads TGTGCCAGCAGTTCCCTACTAGCGGGAGGGTCCTACGAGCAGTACTTC.

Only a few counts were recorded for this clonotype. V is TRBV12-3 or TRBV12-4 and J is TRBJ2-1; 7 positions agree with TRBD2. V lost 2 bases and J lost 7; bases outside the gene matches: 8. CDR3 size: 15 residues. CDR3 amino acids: CASSLRGDRSNEQFF. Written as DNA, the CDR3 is TGTGCCAGCAGTTTACGGGGGGATAGGTCGAATGAGCAGTTCTTC.

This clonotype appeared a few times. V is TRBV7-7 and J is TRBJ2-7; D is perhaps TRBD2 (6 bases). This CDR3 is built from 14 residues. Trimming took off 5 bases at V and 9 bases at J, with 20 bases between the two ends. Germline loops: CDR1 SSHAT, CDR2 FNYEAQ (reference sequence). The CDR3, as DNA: TGTGCCAGCAGCCTAGGGGAGGCAGGGAGGCGGCAGTACTTC. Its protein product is CASSLGEAGRRQYF. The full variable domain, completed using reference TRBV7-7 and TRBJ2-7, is GAGVSQSPRYKVTKRGQDVTLRCDPISSHATLYWYQQALGQGPEFLTYFNYEAQPDKSGLPSDRFSAERPEGSISTLTIQRTEQRDSAMYRCASSLGEAGRRQYFGPGTRLTVT.

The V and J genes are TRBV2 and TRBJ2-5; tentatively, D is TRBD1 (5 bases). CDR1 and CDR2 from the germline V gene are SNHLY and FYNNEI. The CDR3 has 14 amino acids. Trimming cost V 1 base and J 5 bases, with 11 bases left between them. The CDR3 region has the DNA TGTGCCAGCAGTGAAGACAGGTCCTTTGAGACCCAGTACTTC. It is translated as CASSEDRSFETQYF.

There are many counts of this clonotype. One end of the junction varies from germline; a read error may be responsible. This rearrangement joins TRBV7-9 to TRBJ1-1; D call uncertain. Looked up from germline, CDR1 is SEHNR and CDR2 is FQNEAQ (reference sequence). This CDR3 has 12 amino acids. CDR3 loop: CASSLVSTEAFF. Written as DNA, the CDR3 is TGCGCCAGCAGCTTGGTTAGCACTGAAGCTTTCTTT.

CDR3 protein: CASSLDRLITGELFF. For the CDR3, the DNA is TGTGCCAGCAGCTTAGACCGGCTTATCACCGGGGAGCTGTTTTTT. The chain links TRBV7-9 to TRBJ2-2; the D is unclear. CDR1 is SEHNR and CDR2 is FQNEAQ in the germline V gene (reference sequence). The V end lost 1 base, the J end lost 4 bases, and 10 bases lay between the germline ends. The CDR3 loop spans 15 amino acids.

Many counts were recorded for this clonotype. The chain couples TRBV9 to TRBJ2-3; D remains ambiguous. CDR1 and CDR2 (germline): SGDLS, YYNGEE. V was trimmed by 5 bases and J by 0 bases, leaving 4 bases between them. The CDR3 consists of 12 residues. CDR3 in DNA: TGTGCCAGCAGTGCTAGCACAGATACGCAGTATTTT. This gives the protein CASSASTDTQYF. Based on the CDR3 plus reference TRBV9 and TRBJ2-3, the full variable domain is DSGVTQTPKHLITATGQRVTLRCSPRSGDLSVYWYQQSLDQGLQFLIQYYNGEERAKGNILERFSAQQFPDLHSELNLSSLELGDSALYFCASSASTDTQYFGPGTRLTVL.

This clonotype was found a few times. DNA for the CDR3: TGTGCCAGCAGCCAAGATTCGGCCGAGCCCCAGCATTTT. It codes for CASSQDSAEPQHF. V usage is TRBV3-1 and J usage is TRBJ1-5; D remains unclear. Looked up from germline, CDR1 is LGHDT and CDR2 is YNNKEL (reference sequence). Trimming removed 0 bases from V and 8 bases from J, with 8 bases in between. The CDR3 runs to 13 residues.

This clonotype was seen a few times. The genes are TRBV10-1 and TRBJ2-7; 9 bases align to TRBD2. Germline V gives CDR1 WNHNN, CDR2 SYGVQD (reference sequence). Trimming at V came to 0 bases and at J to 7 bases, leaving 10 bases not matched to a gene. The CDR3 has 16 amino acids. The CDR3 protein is CASSESIAGGVFEQYF. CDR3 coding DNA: TGCGCCAGCAGTGAGTCGATTGCGGGAGGGGTGTTTGAGCAGTACTTC.

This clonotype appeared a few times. Written as DNA, the CDR3 is TGTGCCAGCAGTTTATCGGGCGTGTCCCTCTATGGCTACACCTTC. Protein sequence: CASSLSGVSLYGYTF. The chain links TRBV27 to TRBJ1-2; D ambiguous. V lost 0 bases and J lost 4, with 12 bases in between. This CDR3 comprises 15 residues. In germline, CDR1 is MNHEY, CDR2 SMNVEV (reference sequence).

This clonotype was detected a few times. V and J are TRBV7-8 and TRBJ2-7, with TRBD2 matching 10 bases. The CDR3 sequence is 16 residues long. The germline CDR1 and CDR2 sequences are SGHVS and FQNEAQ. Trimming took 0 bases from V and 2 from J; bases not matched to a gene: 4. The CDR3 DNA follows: TGTGCCAGCAGCTTAGCGTTAGCGGGAGGTGCCTACGAGCAGTACTTC. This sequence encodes CASSLALAGGAYEQYF.

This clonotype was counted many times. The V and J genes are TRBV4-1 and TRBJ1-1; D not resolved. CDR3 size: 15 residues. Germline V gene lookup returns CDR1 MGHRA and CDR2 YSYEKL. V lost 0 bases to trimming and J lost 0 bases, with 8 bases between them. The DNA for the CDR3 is TGCGCCAGCAGCCAAGATGGGGAGATGAACACTGAAGCTTTCTTT. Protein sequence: CASSQDGEMNTEAFF.

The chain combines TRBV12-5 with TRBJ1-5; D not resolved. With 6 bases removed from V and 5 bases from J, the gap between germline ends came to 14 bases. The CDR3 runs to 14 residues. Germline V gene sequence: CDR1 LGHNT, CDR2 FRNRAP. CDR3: CASGSGRVDQPQHF. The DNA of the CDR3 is TGTGCTAGTGGATCCGGGAGGGTAGATCAGCCCCAGCATTTT. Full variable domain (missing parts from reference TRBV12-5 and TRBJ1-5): DARVTQTPRHKVTEMGQEVTMRCQPILGHNTVFWYRQTMMQGLELLAYFRNRAPLDDSGMPKDRFSAEMPDATLATLKIQPSEPRDSAVYFCASGSGRVDQPQHFGDGTRLSIL.